A selection of T cell receptor beta chains follows, all from one sample in a study of blood T cell repertoires in COVID-19. Using immunoSEQ multiplex PCR, the repertoire was profiled, and TCRdb retains in-frame clones only, with some absent. Here the sample spans almost 200,000 clones, roughly 90% being singletons. The sequenced material came from PBMCs or T cells enriched from blood (not recorded which). All receptors derive from a woman under 30 who had recovered from COVID-19. The CDR3 runs from the conserved cysteine through the conserved F or W. D genes are given only for firm matches. Size values are once, few and many counts, or a class for expanded clones, and some rows have none.

j_call d_call clone_size v_call cdr3_nt cdr3_aa
TRBJ1-4 TRBD1 . TRBV30 TGTGCCTGGATGCTACCGGGACAGTCGTCTGAAAAACTGTTTTTT CAWMLPGQSSEKLFF
TRBJ2-7 . . TRBV24-1 TGTGCCACCAGTGGTAACGGCTACGAGCAGTACTTC CATSGNGYEQYF
TRBJ1-5 TRBD1 . TRBV9 TGTGCCAGCAGCGTAGGAGGGGACAGGGGCCAGCCCCAGCATTTT CASSVGGDRGQPQHF
TRBJ1-3 . . TRBV3-1/TRBV3-2 TGTGCCAGCAGCCAAGATATCGGGTCCACTGGAAACACCATATATTTT CASSQDIGSTGNTIYF
TRBJ1-1 . . TRBV20-1 TGCAGTGCTAGTCGGGGATTTAACACTGAAGCTTTCTTT CSASRGFNTEAFF
TRBJ1-1 . . TRBV6-1 TGTGCCAGCAGTGAAGCGTGGCAGGGAATCACTGAAGCTTTCTTT CASSEAWQGITEAFF
TRBJ1-2 . once TRBV12-2 TGTGCAAGTCGCTCCGACGGCACCCGGGGGGTTACAGGTGGCTACACCTTC CASRSDGTRGVTGGYTF
TRBJ1-2 . . TRBV29-1 TGCAGCGGTCTACGGACAGCGTCTGAGGGCTACACCTTC CSGLRTASEGYTF
TRBJ2-1 . . TRBV27 TGTGCCAGCAGTTTGGGGTGGCGGGGGCCCTACAATGAGCAGTTCTTC CASSLGWRGPYNEQFF
TRBJ1-2 . few TRBV28 TGTGCCAGCAAAATCGGGTCACAGGGAGAAGACTATGGCTACACCTTC CASKIGSQGEDYGYTF
TRBJ2-3 . . TRBV29-1 TGCAGCGTTGGGTTCAGGGCTCGGGGGATAGATACGCAGTATTTT CSVGFRARGIDTQYF
TRBJ2-3 . . TRBV27 TGTGCCAGTAAAATAGCGCCTAACAAAAATACGCAGTATTTT CASKIAPNKNTQYF
TRBJ1-2 . once TRBV30 TGTGCCTGGAGTGTGGGGACAAACTATGGCTACACCTTC CAWSVGTNYGYTF
TRBJ2-1 TRBD2 . TRBV2 TGTGCCAGCAGTTTCGGACTAGGTAGGAATGAGCAGTTCTTC CASSFGLGRNEQFF
TRBJ2-3 TRBD1 . TRBV11-2 TGTGCCAGCAGCTTGGACAGGGCTAGCACAGATACGCAGTATTTT CASSLDRASTDTQYF
TRBJ1-2 . . TRBV27 TGTGCCCGCCCTGGGGCAGACGTCTATGGCTACACCTTC CARPGADVYGYTF
TRBJ2-1 . . TRBV7-3 TGTGCCAGCAGCTTAACTCGGGGAGCGGGTCCCAAGCAGTTCTTC CASSLTRGAGPKQFF
TRBJ2-3 . . TRBV11-2 TGTGCCAGCAGCTTAGCGACGAGGGCAGGCCGTAGCACAGATACGCAGTATTTT CASSLATRAGRSTDTQYF
TRBJ2-7 TRBD1 . TRBV7-9 TGTGCCAGCAGCTCCCTCCGGGACAGAGCCTACTACGAGCAGTACTTC CASSSLRDRAYYEQYF
TRBJ1-6 . once TRBV12-3/TRBV12-4 TGTGCCAGCAGCAACGAGAGGTCACCCCTCCACTTT CASSNERSPLHF
TRBJ1-3 . . TRBV7-6 TGTGCCAGCAGAGGGGTACCTTGGGTCAACACCATATATTTT CASRGVPWVNTIYF
TRBJ2-1 . . TRBV11-1 TGTGCCAGCAGCTTATCGGGGATCGCCAATGAGCAGTTCTTC CASSLSGIANEQFF
TRBJ2-7 TRBD1 . TRBV10-3 TGTGCCACGACAGGGGAAGCCGAGCAGTACTTC CATTGEAEQYF
TRBJ1-1 TRBD1 . TRBV9 TGTGCCAGCAGCGTAGGGACAGGGGGGAACACTGAAGCTTTCTTT CASSVGTGGNTEAFF
TRBJ2-1 TRBD1 . TRBV7-3 TGTGCCAGCAGCTTAAAGTCCGGACAGGGCAACAATGAGCAGTTCTTC CASSLKSGQGNNEQFF
TRBJ2-3 TRBD1 . TRBV9 TGTGCCAGCAGCGTACAGGGGGTAAGCACAGATACGCAGTATTTT CASSVQGVSTDTQYF
TRBJ2-6 TRBD1 . TRBV7-9 TGTGCCAGCATCCCGGCGGGACAGGGGGTCTCTGGGGCCAACGTCCTGACTTTC CASIPAGQGVSGANVLTF
TRBJ1-2 . . TRBV30 TGTGCCTGGAGTTCGATTCGGCTCGTCAGGGAATCGGCTGGCTACACCTTC CAWSSIRLVRESAGYTF
TRBJ2-5 TRBD2 . TRBV5-6 TGTGCCAGCAGGGCAACCCCTCTAGCGGGGGCGGGGGAGACCCAGTACTTC CASRATPLAGAGETQYF
TRBJ2-7 TRBD1 . TRBV27 TGTGCCAGCAGTCTCCTCGGGACAGGGGGCCCCTACGAGCAGTACTTC CASSLLGTGGPYEQYF
TRBJ1-1 . . TRBV6-1 TGTGCCAGCAGTGAAAACACCAGAGGGAACACTGAAGCTTTCTTT CASSENTRGNTEAFF
TRBJ1-2 . . TRBV9 TGTGCCAGCAGCGGAGGTACGACCTATGGCTACACCTTC CASSGGTTYGYTF
TRBJ2-3 TRBD2 . TRBV5-1 TGCGCCAGCAGCTCCTCCTTGCGGGGGGGCCCAGATACGCAGTATTTT CASSSSLRGGPDTQYF
TRBJ2-7 TRBD1 once TRBV6-1 TGTGCCAGCAGTGAAGCGGTAGGACAGGGGGGCTACGAGCAGTACTTC CASSEAVGQGGYEQYF
TRBJ1-1 . . TRBV11-2 TGTGCCAGCAGCTCGAGAACCGGGCGGGGGATGAACACTGAAGCTTTCTTT CASSSRTGRGMNTEAFF
TRBJ2-1 . . TRBV10-1 TGCGCCAGCACCCGGGGAGGACCTTACAATGAGCAGTTCTTC CASTRGGPYNEQFF
TRBJ1-2 TRBD1 . TRBV27 TGTGCCAGCAGTAGACAGGGAGACTATGGCTACACCTTC CASSRQGDYGYTF
TRBJ1-5 TRBD1 . TRBV4-2 TGTGCCAGCAGCCAAGATGGCGGACAGGGCGGTCAGCCCCAGCATTTT CASSQDGGQGGQPQHF
TRBJ2-7 . . TRBV5-1 TGCGCCAGCAGCTTTCGGGGCTACGAGCAGTACTTC CASSFRGYEQYF
TRBJ2-7 . . TRBV19 TGTGCCAGTAGTATTAAGGAGGGGTCAGTCTACGAGCAGTACTTC CASSIKEGSVYEQYF
TRBJ1-2 . . TRBV18 TGTGCCAGCTCACCACCGGAGCGGGGCTACACCTTC CASSPPERGYTF
TRBJ2-6 TRBD1 once TRBV27 TGTGCCAGCAGTTTGGGCCCGGACAGGTTAGGATCTGGGGCCAACGTCCTGACTTTC CASSLGPDRLGSGANVLTF
TRBJ2-7 . . TRBV25-1 TGTGCCAGCAGTACTGGGACACCTACCTACGAGCAGTACTTC CASSTGTPTYEQYF
TRBJ1-1 TRBD1 . TRBV29-1 TGCAGCGTTGAATATGGGACAGGGAGCACTGAAGCTTTCTTT CSVEYGTGSTEAFF
TRBJ1-6 TRBD1 . TRBV7-9 TGTGCCAGCAGCCAAGGACAGGGAAATTCACCCCTCCACTTT CASSQGQGNSPLHF